The sequence of this T cell receptor beta chain was determined in a study of cytomegalovirus exposure and HLA in healthy donors. This clone was detected once. Germline V gives CDR1 SGHRS, CDR2 YFSETQ. This CDR3 comprises 15 residues. V lost 2 bases, J lost 3 bases, and 5 bases stayed unmatched. Measured with immunoSEQ multiplex PCR; TCRdb has only the in-frame clones, and not every one. The repertoire holds approximately 160,000 clones, with more than 80% as singletons. V gene TRBV5-1 combines with J gene TRBJ1-1, with 9 bases aligning to TRBD1. The sample comprised PBMCs. This sequence was found in a woman aged 18-29 years in good health and CMV-seropositive. The CDR3 DNA follows: TGCGCCAGCAGCTTCACAGGGGGCTTGGACACTGAAGCTTTCTTT. Protein product: CASSFTGGLDTEAFF.